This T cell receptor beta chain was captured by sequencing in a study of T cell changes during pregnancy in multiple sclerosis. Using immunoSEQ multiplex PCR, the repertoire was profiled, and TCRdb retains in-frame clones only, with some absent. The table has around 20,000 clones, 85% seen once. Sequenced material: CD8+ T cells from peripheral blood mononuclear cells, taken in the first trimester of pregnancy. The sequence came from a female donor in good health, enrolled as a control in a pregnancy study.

The CDR3 protein is CASSFRLAGGSYEQYF. CDR3 nucleotide sequence: TGTGCCAGCAGTTTTAGGCTAGCGGGAGGCTCCTACGAGCAGTACTTC. The chain combines TRBV28 with TRBJ2-7; TRBD2 matches 11 bases. The CDR3 consists of 16 residues. V was clipped by 3 bases and J by 0 bases; unmatched bases: 4. Germline-derived CDR1 and CDR2 are MDHEN and SYDVKM.